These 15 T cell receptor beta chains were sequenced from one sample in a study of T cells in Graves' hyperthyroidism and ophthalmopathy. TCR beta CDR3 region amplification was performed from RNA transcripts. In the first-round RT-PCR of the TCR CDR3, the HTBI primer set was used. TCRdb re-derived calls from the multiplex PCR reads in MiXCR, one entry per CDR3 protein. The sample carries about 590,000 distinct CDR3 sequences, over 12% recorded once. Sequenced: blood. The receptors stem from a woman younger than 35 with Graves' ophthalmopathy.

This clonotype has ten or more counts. CDR3 nucleotide sequence: TGTGCCAGCAGCTTCGGGACTAGCGGCGCAGATACGCAGTATTTT. This sequence encodes CASSFGTSGADTQYF. This rearrangement joins TRBV11-2 to TRBJ2-3; 11 nucleotides agree with TRBD2. Germline assignment: CDR1 SGHAT and CDR2 FQNNGV. The junction had 3 bases not matched to a gene; V was cut back by 3 bases and J by 4 bases. This CDR3 comprises 15 residues.

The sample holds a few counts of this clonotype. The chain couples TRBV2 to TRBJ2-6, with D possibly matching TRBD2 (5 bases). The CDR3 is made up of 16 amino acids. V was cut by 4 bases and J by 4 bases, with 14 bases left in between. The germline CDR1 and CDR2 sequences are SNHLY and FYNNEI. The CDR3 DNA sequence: TGTGCCAGCAGTGGAGGGCCGGAGGTCGGGGCCAACGTCCTGACTTTC. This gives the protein CASSGGPEVGANVLTF.

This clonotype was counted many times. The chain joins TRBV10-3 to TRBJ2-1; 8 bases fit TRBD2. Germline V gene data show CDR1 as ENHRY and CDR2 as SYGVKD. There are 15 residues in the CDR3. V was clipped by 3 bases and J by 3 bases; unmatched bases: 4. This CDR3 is CAISESGRDYNEQFF. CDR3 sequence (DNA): TGTGCCATCAGTGAATCCGGGAGGGACTACAATGAGCAGTTCTTC.

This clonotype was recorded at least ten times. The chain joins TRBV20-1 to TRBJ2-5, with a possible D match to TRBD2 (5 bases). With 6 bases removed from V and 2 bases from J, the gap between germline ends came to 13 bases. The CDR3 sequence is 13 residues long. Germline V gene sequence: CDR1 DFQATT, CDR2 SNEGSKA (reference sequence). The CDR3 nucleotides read TGCAGTGCCCCCATGGGAGCACAAGAGACCCAGTACTTC. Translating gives CSAPMGAQETQYF.

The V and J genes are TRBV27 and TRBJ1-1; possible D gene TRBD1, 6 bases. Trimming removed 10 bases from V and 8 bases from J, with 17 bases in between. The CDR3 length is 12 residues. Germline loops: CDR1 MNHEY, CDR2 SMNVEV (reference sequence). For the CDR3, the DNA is TGTGCCAACAGACGAACCGGGACAGAAGCTTTCTTT. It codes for CANRRTGTEAFF.

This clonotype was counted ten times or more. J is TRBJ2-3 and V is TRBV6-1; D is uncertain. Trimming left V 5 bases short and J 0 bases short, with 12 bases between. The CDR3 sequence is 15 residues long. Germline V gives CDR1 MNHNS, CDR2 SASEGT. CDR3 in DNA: TGTGCCAGCAGTTTAGAGCCGGTGAGCACAGATACGCAGTATTTT. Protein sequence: CASSLEPVSTDTQYF.

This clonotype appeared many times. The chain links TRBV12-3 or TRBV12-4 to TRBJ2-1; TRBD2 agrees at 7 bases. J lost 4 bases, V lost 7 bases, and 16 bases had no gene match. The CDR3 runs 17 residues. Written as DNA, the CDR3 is TGTGCCAGCACCCCTTTGGGAGCTAGCGGTCTTTACAATGAGCAGTTCTTC. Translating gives CASTPLGASGLYNEQFF.

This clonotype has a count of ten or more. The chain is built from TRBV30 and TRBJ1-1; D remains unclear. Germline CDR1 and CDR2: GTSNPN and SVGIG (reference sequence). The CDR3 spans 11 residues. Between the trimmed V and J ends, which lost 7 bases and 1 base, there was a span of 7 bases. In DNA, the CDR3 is TGTGCCTCTAAACAGAACACTGAAGCTTTCTTT. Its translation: CASKQNTEAFF.

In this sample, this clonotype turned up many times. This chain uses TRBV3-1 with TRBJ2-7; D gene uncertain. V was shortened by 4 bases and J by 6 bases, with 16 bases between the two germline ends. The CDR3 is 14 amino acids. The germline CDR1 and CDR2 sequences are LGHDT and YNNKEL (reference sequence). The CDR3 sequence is CASSPGEQALEQYF. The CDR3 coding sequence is TGTGCCAGCAGCCCCGGCGAGCAAGCCCTCGAGCAGTACTTC.

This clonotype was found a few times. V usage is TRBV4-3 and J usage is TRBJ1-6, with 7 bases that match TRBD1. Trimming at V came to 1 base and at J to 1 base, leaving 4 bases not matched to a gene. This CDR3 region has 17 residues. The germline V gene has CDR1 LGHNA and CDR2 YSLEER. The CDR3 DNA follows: TGCGCCAGCAGCCAAGCTTCAGGGGGATCCTATAATTCACCCCTCCACTTT. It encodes CASSQASGGSYNSPLHF.

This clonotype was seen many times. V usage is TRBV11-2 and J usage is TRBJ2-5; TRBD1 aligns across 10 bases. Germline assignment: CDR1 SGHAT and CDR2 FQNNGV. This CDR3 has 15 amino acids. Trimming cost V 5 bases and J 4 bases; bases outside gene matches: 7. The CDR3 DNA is TGTGCCAGCAGCCCGGACAGGGGGGCAGGAGAGACCCAGTACTTC. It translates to CASSPDRGAGETQYF.

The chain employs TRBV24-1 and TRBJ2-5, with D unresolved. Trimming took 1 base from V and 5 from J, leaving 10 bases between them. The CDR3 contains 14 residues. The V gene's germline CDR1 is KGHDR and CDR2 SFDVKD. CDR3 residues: CATSDFIAAETQYF. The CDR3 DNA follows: TGTGCCACCAGTGATTTCATAGCTGCGGAGACCCAGTACTTC.

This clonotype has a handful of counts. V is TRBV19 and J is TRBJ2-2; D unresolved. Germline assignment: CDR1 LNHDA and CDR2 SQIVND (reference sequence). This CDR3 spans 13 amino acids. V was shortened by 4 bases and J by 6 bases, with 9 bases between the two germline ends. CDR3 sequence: CASSTSGAGELFF. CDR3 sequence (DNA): TGTGCCAGTAGTACCTCCGGAGCCGGGGAGCTGTTTTTT. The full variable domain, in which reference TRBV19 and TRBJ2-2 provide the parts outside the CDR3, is DGGITQSPKYLFRKEGQNVTLSCEQNLNHDAMYWYRQDPGQGLRLIYYSQIVNDFQKGDIAEGYSVSREKKESFPLTVTSAQKNPTAFYLCASSTSGAGELFFGEGSRLTVL.

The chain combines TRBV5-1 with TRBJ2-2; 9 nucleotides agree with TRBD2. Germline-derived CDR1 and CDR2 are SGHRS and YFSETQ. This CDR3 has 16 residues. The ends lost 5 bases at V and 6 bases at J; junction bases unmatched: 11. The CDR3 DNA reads TGCGCCAGCAGGGAGGCAGGACTAGCGTCGGCCGGGGAGCTGTTTTTT. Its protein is CASREAGLASAGELFF. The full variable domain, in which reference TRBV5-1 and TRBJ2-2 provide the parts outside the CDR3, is KAGVTQTPRYLIKTRGQQVTLSCSPISGHRSVSWYQQTPGQGLQFLFEYFSETQRNKGNFPGRFSGRQFSNSRSEMNVSTLELGDSALYLCASREAGLASAGELFFGEGSRLTVL.

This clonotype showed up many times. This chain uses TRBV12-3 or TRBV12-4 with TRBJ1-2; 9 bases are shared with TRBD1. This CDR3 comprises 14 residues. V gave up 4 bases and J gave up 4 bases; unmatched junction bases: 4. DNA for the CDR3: TGTGCCAGCAGTTCCTTGACAGGGGGCTATGGCTACACCTTC. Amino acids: CASSSLTGGYGYTF.